These 14 T cell receptor beta chains originate from one sample sequenced in a study of T cell repertoires in cytomegalovirus infection. One entry per CDR3 protein results from TCRdb running MiXCR on the reads. The sample has about 830,000 distinct CDR3 sequences, around a third seen once. These receptors lack a known antigen. The source material was cultured CD8+ T cells from PBMCs, sampled from culture after CMV antigen stimulation. Receptors originate from a human donor in good health (CMV status not recorded). Some clones in this sample may be carry-over from other donors' samples.

This clonotype was observed once. The genes are TRBV6-2 or TRBV6-3 and TRBJ1-6; D call uncertain. CDR1 is MNHEY and CDR2 is SVGEGT in the germline V gene. The CDR3 covers 19 residues. V was shortened by 10 bases and J by 0 bases, with 25 bases between the two germline ends. DNA of the CDR3: TGTGCCAAGCGCTTCCATGGACCATCCCGTAACTCCTATAATTCACCCCTCCACTTT. This gives the protein CAKRFHGPSRNSYNSPLHF.

This clonotype has more than one count but fewer than ten. This chain joins TRBV6-6 and TRBJ1-5; no clear D. The CDR3 runs to 13 residues. Trimming removed 8 bases from V and 3 bases from J, with 11 bases in between. Germline V gives CDR1 MNHNY, CDR2 SVGAGI (reference sequence). The CDR3 protein is CASGEFTNQPQHF. CDR3 in DNA: TGTGCCAGCGGGGAGTTTACCAATCAGCCCCAGCATTTT.

The chain employs TRBV15 and TRBJ2-1; D possibly matches TRBD1 or TRBD2 (5 bases each). The CDR3 is made up of 17 amino acids. In germline, CDR1 is LNHNV, CDR2 YYDKDF (reference sequence). V was clipped by 3 bases and J by 2 bases, with 17 bases between them. The CDR3 coding sequence is TGTGCCACCAGCAGCCTGGGACGGCAGGGAACCTACAATGAGCAGTTCTTC. Translating gives CATSSLGRQGTYNEQFF.

The sample holds a few counts of this clonotype. The rearrangement uses TRBV7-9 and TRBJ1-2; the match to TRBD1 covers 8 bases. Germline V CDR1 and CDR2: SEHNR, FQNEAQ (reference sequence). The CDR3 covers 12 residues. The V gene end was trimmed by 7 bases and the J gene end by 7 bases; junction bases not matched to a gene: 5. For the CDR3, the DNA is TGTGCCAGCACCTTGGACAGGGCTGGCTACACCTTC. Its translation: CASTLDRAGYTF.

This clonotype appeared a few times. Sequence at one end of the junction differs from germline and may be a read error. The chain recombines TRBV6-1 with TRBJ1-1, with 7 bases that match TRBD1. The length of the CDR3 is 21 residues. The germline CDR1 and CDR2 sequences are MNHNS and SASEGT. The CDR3 coding sequence is TGTGCCAGCAGTCAAGCAGGGGGAATCCCGAACACCAACGGATACAACACTGAAGCTTTCTTT. The encoded protein is CASSQAGGIPNTNGYNTEAFF.

This clonotype has only a few counts. This chain links TRBV6-2 or TRBV6-3 with TRBJ2-1, with a weak D call TRBD2 (6 bases). The CDR3 runs 17 residues. V lost 2 bases and J lost 0, with 14 bases in between. Germline CDR1 MNHEY, CDR2 SVGEGT. This CDR3 is CASSYIPARGSYNEQFF. CDR3 sequence (DNA): TGTGCCAGCAGTTACATCCCCGCGCGGGGCTCCTACAATGAGCAGTTCTTC.

This clonotype was counted many times. The chain carries TRBV20-1 and TRBJ2-6, with D possibly called TRBD1 or TRBD2 (7 bases each). The length of the CDR3 is 17 residues. V dropped 1 base and J dropped 1 base, with 14 bases sitting between them. Germline V CDR1 and CDR2: DFQATT, SNEGSKA (reference sequence). CDR3 residues: CSARGGGGRSGANVLTF. The CDR3 coding sequence is TGCAGTGCTAGAGGGGGAGGGGGCCGGTCTGGGGCCAACGTCCTGACTTTC.

This clonotype was observed a few times. V gene TRBV7-6 combines with J gene TRBJ1-1; TRBD1 might be the D (5 bases). Germline V CDR1 and CDR2: SGHVS, FNYEAQ. The CDR3 totals 14 residues. V lost 7 bases, J lost 3 bases, and 15 bases lay in between. The CDR3 DNA follows: TGTGCCAGCACCCCCCTCGTGGGGCACACTGAAGCTTTCTTT. This translates into CASTPLVGHTEAFF.

DNA of the CDR3: TGTGCCAGCAGTTTACTTGCGGGCTCTAACACTGAAGCTTTCTTT. Its protein product is CASSLLAGSNTEAFF. V is TRBV28 and J is TRBJ1-1; D call uncertain. The CDR3 sequence is 15 residues long. V dropped 2 bases and J dropped 2 bases, with 12 bases sitting between them. Germline CDR1 reads MDHEN; CDR2 reads SYDVKM.

The V gene is TRBV27, the J gene TRBJ2-3, with D unresolved. Germline V gene lookup returns CDR1 MNHEY and CDR2 SMNVEV (reference sequence). V lost 4 bases and J 2 bases, leaving 16 bases between the germline ends. The CDR3 sequence is 16 residues long. Written as DNA, the CDR3 is TGTGCCAGCAGTTCCCAGTGGACCTCTAACACAGATACGCAGTATTTT. Encoded protein: CASSSQWTSNTDTQYF.

This clonotype was detected a few times. The chain employs TRBV7-3 and TRBJ1-1, with 9 nucleotides matching TRBD1. CDR3 length: 15 amino acids. With V trimmed by 8 bases and J by 2 bases, 9 bases remained unmatched. Germline V gene sequence: CDR1 SGHTA, CDR2 FQGTGA. The CDR3 region has the DNA TGTGCCAGCCTCGGCCACAGGGGGCAAAACACTGAAGCTTTCTTT. Its translation is CASLGHRGQNTEAFF.

This sequence joins TRBV24-1 and TRBJ2-5, with unresolved D. The CDR3 is 17 amino acids. The germline V and J ends were trimmed by 5 bases and 5 bases, with 23 bases remaining between them. Germline lookup yields CDR1 KGHDR and CDR2 SFDVKD. CDR3 amino acids: CATSARDLIDRTETQYF. In DNA form, the CDR3 reads TGTGCCACCAGTGCTCGAGACCTAATTGATCGAACGGAGACCCAGTACTTC.

V and J are TRBV13 and TRBJ2-1, with D uncertain. The V gene lost 0 bases and the J gene lost 5 bases, with 11 bases spanning the gap. Germline V gene sequence: CDR1 PRHDT, CDR2 FYEKMQ (reference sequence). This CDR3 is 15 amino acids long. The CDR3 here is CASSLGGFLNNEQFF. CDR3 sequence (DNA): TGTGCCAGCAGCTTAGGGGGTTTTTTGAACAATGAGCAGTTCTTC.

This CDR3 is CATADRNGGLEQYV. CDR3 nucleotides: TGTGCCACCGCCGACCGAAATGGAGGGCTTGAGCAGTACGTC. This sequence joins TRBV6-1 and TRBJ2-7; tentative D call: TRBD2 (6 bases). The CDR3 spans 14 residues. V shed 10 bases and J shed 7 bases, with 23 bases lying between them. Germline CDR1 MNHNS, CDR2 SASEGT.